This T cell receptor beta chain originates from a study of blood T cell repertoires in COVID-19. Whole-study context: The origin of the acute and convalescent COVID-19 samples was the United States, Italy and Spain.

Participant age was roughly 18 to 95 years, and participants resided in fewer than 25 US areas. Recovered status applied to Cohort 3 donors who had two consecutive negative PCRs. It also applied to those with clearance or with symptom resolution. Germline CDR1 reads SEHNR; CDR2 reads FQNEAQ (reference sequence). V was shortened by 3 bases and J by 4 bases, with 9 bases between the two germline ends. This CDR3 is built from 14 residues. Sequencing was performed with immunoSEQ multiplex PCR; in TCRdb, only in-frame clones are kept and a portion is missing. Among about 220,000 clones listed, 82% were seen once.

The source material was PBMCs or T cells enriched from blood (not recorded which). This sequence originates from an older woman who had recovered from COVID-19. The chain links TRBV7-9 to TRBJ1-4, with D maybe TRBD1 (6 bases). The CDR3 DNA sequence: TGTGCCAGCAGCTTTGGACAGAATAATGAAAAACTGTTTTTT. Its translation: CASSFGQNNEKLFF.